The 29 T cell receptor beta chains reported below all come from one sample, sequenced in a study of spatial heterogeneity in lung cancer (dated by TCRdb to between 2019 and 2020). What the authors observed across the whole study: A correlation was observed between the number of expanded intratumoral alpha and beta TCRs and the tumor nonsynonymous mutation count.

The library was prepared using 5' RACE. Reads for this sample came from a NextSeq 500. TCRdb ran its own pipeline on the public reads, namely fastp trimming at Q25 and MiXCR clone calling, and kept in-frame beta chains. Rows matching on CDR3 protein sequence are summarized as one entry with the most common DNA and genes. A total of roughly 10,000 distinct CDR3 sequences appear in this sample, over 9.5% of them only once. Clones ranked in the top ten supply roughly 13% of the sample. Interpreted using the paper, the time point label stands for: sample taken at primary tumor resection. Their cognate antigens are unknown. The source material was lung tumor tissue, sampled at surgery. These receptors were obtained from a female donor with early-stage non-small cell lung cancer.

This rearrangement joins TRBV10-3 to TRBJ1-6, with 9 nucleotides matching TRBD1. Trimming at V came to 6 bases and at J to 5 bases, leaving 2 bases not matched to a gene. Germline V CDR1 and CDR2: ENHRY, SYGVKD. The CDR3 runs 14 residues. The chain's CDR3 is CAISRDRDNSPLHF. CDR3 nucleotide sequence: TGTGCCATCAGCCGGGACAGGGATAATTCACCCCTCCACTTT.

The chain employs TRBV6-5 and TRBJ1-4; no firm D call. Germline CDR1 MNHEY, CDR2 SVGAGI. The CDR3 totals 15 residues. V was shortened by 4 bases and J by 6 bases, with 15 bases between the two germline ends. In nucleotides, the CDR3 is TGTGCCAGCAGTTCCCCGGGCGAAGCGCATGAAAAACTGTTTTTT. It translates to CASSSPGEAHEKLFF.

This clonotype is termed medium-sized. One end of the junction fails to match germline, which may point to a read error. CDR3 nucleotide sequence: TGTGCCAGCAGCTTAGCGGGGGTAAGAACTTTT. It specifies CASSLAGVRTF. The gene calls are TRBV7-2 and TRBJ1-1; TRBD1 might be the D (5 bases). The CDR3 loop spans 11 amino acids. The V gene's germline CDR1 is SGHTA and CDR2 FQGNSA.

The table lists this clonotype with many counts. The chain combines TRBV3-1 with TRBJ2-5; weak D call: TRBD1 (5 bases). Germline assignment: CDR1 LGHDT and CDR2 YNNKEL (reference sequence). V lost 3 bases, J lost 6 bases, and 11 bases lay in between. The CDR3 consists of 13 residues. CDR3 sequence (DNA): TGTGCCAGCAGCCACAAGGGGAAAAAGACCCAGTACTTC. Translating it yields CASSHKGKKTQYF.

In its sample, this clonotype was seen once. The chain couples TRBV18 to TRBJ1-5, with 7 bases lining up with TRBD1. J lost 3 bases, V lost 2 bases, and 1 base had no gene match. Germline V gene lookup returns CDR1 KGHSH and CDR2 LQKENI. There are 14 residues in the CDR3. This CDR3 reads CASSPGTANQPQHF. For the CDR3, the DNA is TGTGCCAGCTCACCAGGGACAGCCAATCAGCCCCAGCATTTT. The whole variable domain, filled in from reference TRBV18 and TRBJ1-5, reads NAGVMQNPRHLVRRRGQEARLRCSPMKGHSHVYWYRQLPEEGLKFMVYLQKENIIDESGMPKERFSAEFPKEGPSILRIQQVVRGDSAAYFCASSPGTANQPQHFGDGTRLSIL.

For the CDR3, the DNA is TGTGCCAGCAGCTTAACCCAGGGAATCGAGACCCAGTACTTC. Encoded protein: CASSLTQGIETQYF. The V and J genes are TRBV7-3 and TRBJ2-5, with a weak D call TRBD1 (5 bases). From germline, CDR1 is SGHTA and CDR2 FQGTGA. Trimming left V 0 bases short and J 5 bases short, with 10 bases between. There are 14 residues in the CDR3.

The chain recombines TRBV2 with TRBJ1-1; D unresolved. CDR3 length equals 13 residues. Looked up from germline, CDR1 is SNHLY and CDR2 is FYNNEI. V lost 2 bases and J lost 5, with 9 bases in between. The CDR3 nucleotides are TGTGCCAGCAGTGAAACGGAGATTACTGAAGCTTTCTTT. Its protein is CASSETEITEAFF.

This clonotype has just a few counts. For the CDR3, the DNA is TGCAGCGTCGGACAGGGGAAAAACACCATATATTTT. Translating gives CSVGQGKNTIYF. The V gene is TRBV29-1, the J gene TRBJ1-3, with 9 positions matching TRBD1. The ends lost 6 bases at V and 6 bases at J; junction bases unmatched: 3. Germline lookup yields CDR1 SQVTM and CDR2 ANQGSEA. The CDR3 has 12 amino acids.

The chain is built from TRBV29-1 and TRBJ2-2, with TRBD2 as a possible D gene (5 bases). Germline CDR1 reads SQVTM; CDR2 reads ANQGSEA. This CDR3 comprises 12 residues. Trimming shortened V by 6 bases and J by 7 bases, and 12 bases separated the two germline ends. The CDR3 DNA sequence: TGCAGCGTAGCGGACGGCGGCGGGGAGCTGTTTTTT. It translates to CSVADGGGELFF.

In the case of this clonotype: A much larger clonotype is one base distant, so this may be a read error. The rearrangement links TRBV15 to TRBJ2-3; 10 bases are a match to TRBD1. After removal of 7 bases from V and 2 bases from J, the junction contained 9 bases not matched to a gene. The CDR3 consists of 16 residues. Germline CDR1 reads LNHNV; CDR2 reads YYDKDF (reference sequence). This chain's CDR3 is CATNLRDRGPTDTQYF. As DNA, the CDR3 is TGTGCCACCAACCTCCGGGACAGGGGCCCCACAGATACGCAGTATTTT.

A few counts support this clonotype. J is TRBJ1-3 and V is TRBV7-2, with no clear D. Per germline, CDR1 SGHTA and CDR2 FQGNSA. This CDR3 is 15 amino acids long. V lost 2 bases, J lost 0 bases, and 8 bases lay in between. Here the CDR3 reads CASSLMQLSGNTIYF. In nucleotides, the CDR3 is TGTGCCAGCAGCTTAATGCAGCTCTCTGGAAACACCATATATTTT.

This clonotype is termed medium-sized. The genes are TRBV13 and TRBJ2-7; D might be TRBD2 (6 bases). V was trimmed by 5 bases and J by 2 bases, leaving 16 bases between them. The CDR3 loop spans 15 amino acids. Germline V gene data show CDR1 as PRHDT and CDR2 as FYEKMQ (reference sequence). CDR3 nucleotide sequence: TGTGCCAGCAGCCGAGGGGTTGGCGGGACCTACGAGCAGTACTTC. It yields the protein CASSRGVGGTYEQYF.

This clonotype was picked up many times. The J gene is TRBJ2-1, the V gene TRBV6-2 or TRBV6-3; 10 bases align to TRBD2. This CDR3 comprises 17 residues. The trim removed 6 bases at V and 6 bases at J, leaving 14 bases unmatched. The germline V gene has CDR1 MNHEY and CDR2 SVGEGT. The CDR3 DNA reads as TGTGCCAGCAGGCCCGAGGGGGCTAGCGGGAGTCTCAATGAGCAGTTCTTC. Protein: CASRPEGASGSLNEQFF.

The V gene is TRBV12-3 or TRBV12-4, the J gene TRBJ2-2, with D perhaps assigned TRBD1 or TRBD2 (5 bases each). This CDR3 has 16 residues. V was pared by 4 bases and J by 4 bases, with 16 bases between. As DNA, the CDR3 is TGTGCCAGCAGTTCTTGGAGGACATGGCGCACCGGGGAGCTGTTTTTT. The encoded protein is CASSSWRTWRTGELFF.

This clonotype was observed a handful of times. The chain uses TRBV27 and TRBJ1-5; 8 bases line up with TRBD1. The V gene's germline CDR1 is MNHEY and CDR2 SMNVEV (reference sequence). The CDR3 is made up of 14 amino acids. V was pared by 8 bases and J by 4 bases, with 7 bases of the junction left unmatched. Here the CDR3 reads CASASGTGNQPQHF. The DNA for the CDR3 is TGTGCCAGCGCTTCCGGGACAGGAAATCAGCCCCAGCATTTT.

This clonotype has at least ten counts. The rearrangement joins TRBV6-4 to TRBJ2-2, with D unresolved. Per the germline V gene, CDR1 is MRHNA and CDR2 is SNTAGT. V lost 5 bases, J lost 5 bases, and 6 bases lay in between. The CDR3 spans 12 residues. Written as DNA, the CDR3 is TGTGCCAGCAGTACCCTAACCGGGGAGCTGTTTTTT. The encoded protein is CASSTLTGELFF.

As regards this clonotype: A much larger clone is a single base away; this may be a read error. The V gene is TRBV6-2 or TRBV6-3, the J gene TRBJ1-6; D is uncertain. CDR3 length: 11 residues. V lost 0 bases and J lost 18, with 9 bases in between. CDR1 is MNHEY and CDR2 is SVGEGT in the germline V gene. The CDR3 region has the DNA TGTGCCAGCAGTTACTCGGTCACCCCCCACTTT. Protein sequence: CASSYSVTPHF.

This clonotype qualifies as medium-sized. The genes are TRBV12-5 and TRBJ1-2, with D possibly being TRBD1 (5 bases). The CDR3 consists of 14 residues. The germline V gene encodes CDR1 LGHNT and CDR2 FRNRAP. V was shortened by 3 bases and J by 8 bases, with 16 bases between the two germline ends. The CDR3 region is CASGFFDSREGYTF. DNA of the CDR3: TGTGCTAGTGGTTTCTTCGACAGTCGGGAAGGCTACACCTTC.

In its sample, this clonotype ranks as medium-sized. This chain connects TRBV9 to TRBJ2-3; TRBD1 matches at 11 bases. V trimming: 3 bases; J trimming: 4 bases; junction bases outside the gene matches: 13. The CDR3 is 18 residues long. CDR1 SGDLS and CDR2 YYNGEE come from the germline V gene. The CDR3 DNA follows: TGTGCCAGCAGCGCGGACAGGGGGCGCCGAAATGGCCCAGATACGCAGTATTTT. It yields the protein CASSADRGRRNGPDTQYF.

In regard to this clonotype: A read error may explain this, as a much larger clone is one base away. J is TRBJ2-1 and V is TRBV5-1; 7 positions match TRBD2. V was pared by 5 bases and J by 0 bases, with 8 bases of the junction left unmatched. This CDR3 is built from 16 residues. In germline, CDR1 is SGHRS, CDR2 YFSETQ. CDR3 bases: TGCGCCAGCAGGTTTAGCGGGCAGACCTCCTACAATGAGCAGTTCTTC. This translates into CASRFSGQTSYNEQFF. Based on the CDR3 plus reference TRBV5-1 and TRBJ2-1, the full variable domain is KAGVTQTPRYLIKTRGQQVTLSCSPISGHRSVSWYQQTPGQGLQFLFEYFSETQRNKGNFPGRFSGRQFSNSRSEMNVSTLELGDSALYLCASRFSGQTSYNEQFFGPGTRLTVL.

J is TRBJ1-5 and V is TRBV19, with D maybe TRBD1 (5 bases). V dropped 2 bases and J dropped 1 base, with 15 bases sitting between them. Looked up from germline, CDR1 is LNHDA and CDR2 is SQIVND (reference sequence). CDR3 length: 17 amino acids. Written as DNA, the CDR3 is TGTGCCAGTAGTATATCGCCAGGGACTGCGAGCAATCAGCCCCAGCATTTT. This codes for CASSISPGTASNQPQHF. The variable domain in full, with the rest retrieved from reference TRBV19 and TRBJ1-5, is DGGITQSPKYLFRKEGQNVTLSCEQNLNHDAMYWYRQDPGQGLRLIYYSQIVNDFQKGDIAEGYSVSREKKESFPLTVTSAQKNPTAFYLCASSISPGTASNQPQHFGDGTRLSIL.

The chain joins TRBV12-3 or TRBV12-4 to TRBJ2-1, with D perhaps TRBD2 (5 bases). Trimming cost V 7 bases and J 6 bases, with 16 bases left between them. The CDR3 has 14 residues. The CDR3 region has the DNA TGTGCCAGCAATGTCGGGAACCCCGTCAATGAGCAGTTCTTC. Translated, it gives CASNVGNPVNEQFF.

This clonotype was observed many times. The V call is TRBV3-1, the J call TRBJ2-7, with TRBD2 as a possible D gene (5 bases). The CDR3 runs to 14 residues. The V and J ends lost 4 bases and 0 bases respectively, with 10 bases between them. The germline V gene encodes CDR1 LGHDT and CDR2 YNNKEL (reference sequence). The CDR3, as DNA: TGTGCCAGCAGCCTCACTAGGCACTCCTACGAGCAGTACTTC. Amino acids: CASSLTRHSYEQYF.

This clonotype has ten or more counts. The chain has TRBV6-2 or TRBV6-3 and TRBJ2-7, with 8 bases that match TRBD1. Per germline, CDR1 MNHEY and CDR2 SVGEGT. CDR3 length: 16 residues. With 6 bases clipped from V and 0 bases from J, the junction kept 10 bases outside the gene matches. This chain's CDR3 is CASRHPPGQVSYEQYF. CDR3 sequence (DNA): TGTGCCAGCAGACATCCACCGGGACAGGTCTCCTACGAGCAGTACTTC.

There are many counts of this clonotype. The chain links TRBV20-1 to TRBJ1-3, with D possibly matching TRBD1 (5 bases). From germline, CDR1 is DFQATT and CDR2 SNEGSKA (reference sequence). The CDR3 contains 14 residues. V was pared by 6 bases and J by 4 bases, with 16 bases between. Written as DNA, the CDR3 is TGCAGTGCCCCGGACATAGGGTGGGGAAACACCATATATTTT. Translated: CSAPDIGWGNTIYF.

This sequence joins TRBV15 and TRBJ1-1, with D possibly matching TRBD1 (5 bases). This CDR3 is built from 12 residues. Germline assignment: CDR1 LNHNV and CDR2 YYDKDF (reference sequence). V was clipped by 0 bases and J by 10 bases, with 9 bases between them. The DNA of the CDR3 is TGTGCCACCAGCAGAGATCGGGGACGAGCTTTCTTT. This translates into CATSRDRGRAFF. Based on the CDR3 plus reference TRBV15 and TRBJ1-1, the full variable domain is DAMVIQNPRYQVTQFGKPVTLSCSQTLNHNVMYWYQQKSSQAPKLLFHYYDKDFNNEADTPDNFQSRRPNTSFCFLDIRSPGLGDTAMYLCATSRDRGRAFFGQGTRLTVV.

The chain recombines TRBV6-2 or TRBV6-3 with TRBJ2-1, with D perhaps being TRBD1 or TRBD2 (5 bases each). Germline lookup yields CDR1 MNHEY and CDR2 SVGEGT. This CDR3 has 16 residues. Trimming took 2 bases from V and 12 from J, leaving 23 bases between them. DNA for the CDR3: TGTGCCAGCAGTTACCCAAGGGACGGCCCTTCAAGTGGGCAGTTCTTC. Protein: CASSYPRDGPSSGQFF.

V and J are TRBV6-6 and TRBJ1-1; the match to TRBD1 covers 7 bases. Germline CDR1 is MNHNY and CDR2 is SVGAGI (reference sequence). The V segment lost 4 bases and the J segment 5 bases; nucleotides outside the gene matches: 10. CDR3 size: 15 residues. The CDR3 loop is CASSFTGEEKTEAFF. The CDR3 DNA follows: TGTGCCAGCAGTTTCACAGGGGAGGAAAAGACTGAAGCTTTCTTT.

This clonotype qualifies as medium-sized. The chain links TRBV2 to TRBJ1-2; no definite D call. Germline values: CDR1 SNHLY, CDR2 FYNNEI. Trimming left V 4 bases short and J 8 bases short, with 14 bases between. The CDR3 totals 13 residues. For the CDR3, the DNA is TGTGCCAGCAGTGTTACACCGGCGAGAGGCTACACCTTC. It translates to CASSVTPARGYTF.